These T cell receptor beta chains were read from a single sample in a study of cytomegalovirus exposure and HLA in healthy donors. Profiling relied on immunoSEQ multiplex PCR, and the TCRdb table lists in-frame clones only, not all of them. The sample has 90,000 or so clones; about four fifths are singletons. Material: PBMCs. These receptors all come from a man in his 60s in good health and CMV-seronegative. The CDR3 runs from the conserved cysteine through the conserved F or W. D genes are given only for firm matches. Where a row states a size, it is once, few, many or the class of an expanded clone; other rows omit it.

TRBV18	TRBJ1-1	NA	NA	TGTGCCAGCTCACCAGGGGGCTCGGACACTGAAGCTTTCTTT	CASSPGGSDTEAFF
TRBV7-2	TRBJ1-5	NA	NA	TGTGCCAGCAGCTTAGCGGGGGGTCCGGCTCAGCCCCAGCATTTT	CASSLAGGPAQPQHF
TRBV6-6	TRBJ2-3	TRBD2	NA	TGTGCCAGCAGAACTAGCGGGGGGAGCACAGATACGCAGTATTTT	CASRTSGGSTDTQYF
TRBV6-6	TRBJ2-5	TRBD2	NA	TGTGCCAGCAGTAACAAGCGGGGGGGACAAGAGACCCAGTACTTC	CASSNKRGGQETQYF
TRBV14	TRBJ2-1	TRBD2	NA	TGTGCCAGCAGCCAAGGAACCGGGACTAGCGTCTACAATGAGCAGTTCTTC	CASSQGTGTSVYNEQFF
TRBV6-1	TRBJ1-1	NA	few	TGTGCCAGCAGATCAAGCAGGTACACTGAAGCTTTCTTT	CASRSSRYTEAFF
TRBV10-3	TRBJ1-5	TRBD1	NA	TGTGCCATCAGTACAGGGGGCTTCAATCAGCCCCAGCATTTT	CAISTGGFNQPQHF
TRBV4-2	TRBJ1-6	TRBD1	once	TGTGCCAGCAGCCAGGGACAGGGGGCTAATTCACCCCTCCACTTT	CASSQGQGANSPLHF
TRBV27	TRBJ2-2	TRBD1	NA	TGTGCCAGCCTTAAACACAGGGGTCTCGACACCGGGGAGCTGTTTTTT	CASLKHRGLDTGELFF
TRBV6-1	TRBJ2-3	TRBD2	once	TGTGCCAGCAGGGGGGGCGGGGGGGCAGATACGCAGTATTTT	CASRGGGGADTQYF
TRBV6-6	TRBJ1-2	TRBD1	NA	TGTGCCAGCAGCCCGACAGGGGGTAACTATGGCTACACCTTC	CASSPTGGNYGYTF
TRBV11-2	TRBJ2-1	TRBD2	once	TGTGCCAGCAGCTTAATACGCGGGGGTCGCTACAATGAGCAGTTCTTC	CASSLIRGGRYNEQFF
TRBV9	TRBJ1-2	TRBD1	NA	TGTGCCAGCAGCGCCGCGAGGGACAGCGGGGGCTACACCTTC	CASSAARDSGGYTF
TRBV6-5	TRBJ2-5	NA	NA	TGTGCCAGCATTCTTCTGACAGGGCGGGGAGGGACCCAGTACTTC	CASILLTGRGGTQYF
TRBV2	TRBJ2-7	NA	NA	TGTGCCAGCTCCAGGGGGGTGTCCTACGAGCAGTACTTC	CASSRGVSYEQYF
TRBV7-9	TRBJ2-4	TRBD1	NA	TGTGCCAGCAGCTCGACAGGGGGCGCCGGAAACATTCAGTACTTC	CASSSTGGAGNIQYF
TRBV30	TRBJ2-5	TRBD2	NA	TGTGCCTGGAGCCGGACTAGCGGCCAAGAGACCCAGTACTTC	CAWSRTSGQETQYF
TRBV9	TRBJ2-1	TRBD2	once	TGTGCCAGCAGCGTAGGGAAAGCTAGCGGTGTCAATGAGCAGTTCTTC	CASSVGKASGVNEQFF
TRBV18	TRBJ2-7	NA	NA	TGTGCCAGCTCACCGGCAGGGAATTCCTACGAGCAGTACTTC	CASSPAGNSYEQYF
TRBV6-5	TRBJ2-7	NA	NA	TGTGCCAGCAGTTACAATACGGGCTACGAGCAGTACTTC	CASSYNTGYEQYF
TRBV7-9	TRBJ1-2	NA	once	TGTGCCAGCAGCTTAGTCGGCAGGGTGGGGTTCGGCTACACCTTC	CASSLVGRVGFGYTF
TRBV30	TRBJ1-5	NA	NA	TGTGCCTCCACAGGACAGCCCTATCAGCCCCAGCATTTT	CASTGQPYQPQHF
TRBV14	TRBJ2-3	NA	NA	TGTGCCAGCAGCCAAATCAGGGATGATACGCAGTATTTT	CASSQIRDDTQYF
TRBV4-1	TRBJ2-5	TRBD2	once	TGCGCCAGCAGCCAAGTTGGACTAGCGGGGTTCGATGAGACCCAGTACTTC	CASSQVGLAGFDETQYF
TRBV19	TRBJ2-7	TRBD1	few	TGTGCCAGTAGTCTCCGGGGACAGGGATGGGAGCAGTACTTC	CASSLRGQGWEQYF
TRBV4-2	TRBJ2-7	TRBD2	NA	TGTGCCAGCAGCCAAGAAAGCGGGGGGACCTCCTACGAGCAGTACTTC	CASSQESGGTSYEQYF